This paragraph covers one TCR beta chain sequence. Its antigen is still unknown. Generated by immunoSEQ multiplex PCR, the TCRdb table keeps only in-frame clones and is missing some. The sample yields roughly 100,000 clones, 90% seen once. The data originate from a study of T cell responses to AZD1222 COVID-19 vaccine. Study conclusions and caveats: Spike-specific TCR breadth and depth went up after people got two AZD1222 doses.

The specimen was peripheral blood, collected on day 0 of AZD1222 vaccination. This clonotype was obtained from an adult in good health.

CDR3: CASSFRHRNEKLFF. CDR3 nucleotides: TGTGCCAGCAGTTTCCGACACAGGAATGAAAAACTGTTTTTT. The genes are TRBV6-5 and TRBJ1-4, with D perhaps matching TRBD1 (5 bases). This CDR3 is 14 amino acids long. CDR1 is MNHEY and CDR2 is SVGAGI in the germline V gene. V lost 4 bases, J lost 5 bases, and 11 bases lay in between.